This TCR beta chain was identified in a study of regulatory T cells. Broader study findings: In CD3G-deficient patients, conventional CD4+ T cells were enriched for hydrophobic CDR3 residues at positions 6 and 7. In patients, unique TRB V-J pairs were restricted and V/J usage skewed, especially in Tregs.

Notes on this clone: The antigen is undetermined.

From germline, CDR1 is SEHNR and CDR2 FQNEAQ (reference sequence). V shed 5 bases and J shed 4 bases, with 11 bases lying between them. The CDR3 has 13 amino acids. The primer mix had 52 TRBV and 13 TRBJ primers. Measured with immunoSEQ multiplex PCR; TCRdb has only the in-frame clones, and not every one. The sample has approximately 18,000 clones; approximately 80% are singletons. The chain uses TRBV7-9 and TRBJ1-2; no clear D gene. Sequencing was carried out using conventional CD4+ T cells sorted from blood. The origin of this receptor is a person aged 30 to 40 with CD3G deficiency. DNA for the CDR3: TGTGCCAGCAGCAGCTTACCTGGCTATGGCTACACCTTC. Its translation is CASSSLPGYGYTF.